Listed here are 15 T cell receptor beta chains from one sample, sequenced in a study of T cells expressing NK-cell markers. TCRdb re-called the 5' RACE reads; every CDR3 protein appears as one record, without DNA. The table lists 500,000 to 600,000 distinct CDR3 sequences. The specimen was blood T cells: a sorted CD56 or NKG2C T cell subset, CD4+ or CD8+ T cells, or bulk PBMC T cells (not recorded which). The origin of the receptors is a man aged 18 to 29 in good health.

The chain links TRBV4-3 to TRBJ2-1; TCRdb calls TRBD2, which cannot be checked without DNA. The V gene's germline CDR1 is LGHNA and CDR2 YSLEER. CDR3 length: 15 residues. The CDR3 is CASSRTSGMGNEQFF.

V is TRBV20-1 and J is TRBJ2-3; absent DNA, TCRdb's TRBD2 call cannot be checked. The CDR3 totals 18 residues. Germline V gives CDR1 DFQATT, CDR2 SNEGSKA (reference sequence). CDR3: CSARAEPTLVFSSDTQYF.

V and J are TRBV20-1 and TRBJ1-4; the TRBD1 assignment by TCRdb is unverifiable without DNA. Germline loops: CDR1 DFQATT, CDR2 SNEGSKA (reference sequence). The length of the CDR3 is 13 residues. CDR3 amino acids: CSAMAGAGEKLFF.

The rearrangement joins TRBV29-1 to TRBJ2-1; TCRdb outputs TRBD1, but without DNA this stays unchecked. This CDR3 is 16 amino acids long. CDR1 SQVTM and CDR2 ANQGSEA come from the germline V gene. CDR3 loop: CSARAIRTGGGDEQFF.

CDR3 region: CASSPGTGTPSEKLFF. This rearrangement joins TRBV5-1 to TRBJ1-4; with no DNA, the TCRdb D assignment of TRBD1 cannot be verified. The germline CDR1 and CDR2 sequences are SGHRS and YFSETQ. The CDR3 is made up of 16 amino acids.

The chain couples TRBV5-6 to TRBJ2-1; TCRdb lists TRBD2, though no DNA is available to test this call. The CDR3 has 16 residues. Germline lookup yields CDR1 SGHDT and CDR2 YYEEEE. The CDR3 loop is CASSPRTSLAFLEQFF.

The CDR3 sequence: CASMDRQSTDTQYF. This sequence joins TRBV28 and TRBJ2-3. Germline CDR1 reads MDHEN; CDR2 reads SYDVKM. The CDR3 consists of 14 residues.

J is TRBJ1-3 and V is TRBV29-1; TCRdb lists TRBD1, though no DNA is available to test this call. Germline V CDR1 and CDR2: SQVTM, ANQGSEA. The CDR3 has 13 residues. CDR3 sequence reads: CSAGVELGNTIYF.

V usage is TRBV7-9 and J usage is TRBJ2-5; without DNA, the TCRdb call of TRBD1 cannot be checked. The CDR3 loop spans 13 amino acids. Germline V lookup: CDR1 SEHNR, CDR2 FQNEAQ (reference sequence). The CDR3 loop is CASSGQGEETQYF.

The chain carries TRBV19 and TRBJ1-5; as DNA is missing, the TRBD1 call by TCRdb cannot be tested. The CDR3 contains 15 residues. CDR1 and CDR2 from the germline V gene are LNHDA and SQIVND (reference sequence). The chain's CDR3 is CASSLTVHSNQPQHF.

The chain couples TRBV7-2 to TRBJ2-3. CDR1 is SGHTA and CDR2 is FQGNSA in the germline V gene. This CDR3 is built from 15 residues. Here the CDR3 reads CASRDTSAGTDTQYF.

J is TRBJ2-5 and V is TRBV20-1; TCRdb returns TRBD1, unconfirmable since there is no DNA. This CDR3 has 14 amino acids. Germline CDR1 is DFQATT and CDR2 is SNEGSKA (reference sequence). The CDR3 is CSAATPDSQETQYF.

The rearrangement joins TRBV18 to TRBJ2-1; TCRdb picks TRBD1, but there is no DNA to check that call. This CDR3 has 14 residues. Germline V gene sequence: CDR1 KGHSH, CDR2 LQKENI. This chain's CDR3 is CASSDSTGFNEQFF.

The V gene is TRBV20-1, the J gene TRBJ1-1; TCRdb's assignment of TRBD1 cannot be checked, as there is no DNA. The germline CDR1 and CDR2 sequences are DFQATT and SNEGSKA (reference sequence). The CDR3 length is 12 residues. This CDR3 reads CSAGVGGTEAFF.

The chain's CDR3 is CATSEATGIGGYTF. The chain has TRBV24-1 and TRBJ1-2; the D call from TCRdb, TRBD1, cannot be confirmed without DNA. The CDR3 totals 14 residues. CDR1 is KGHDR, CDR2 SFDVKD, per germline.